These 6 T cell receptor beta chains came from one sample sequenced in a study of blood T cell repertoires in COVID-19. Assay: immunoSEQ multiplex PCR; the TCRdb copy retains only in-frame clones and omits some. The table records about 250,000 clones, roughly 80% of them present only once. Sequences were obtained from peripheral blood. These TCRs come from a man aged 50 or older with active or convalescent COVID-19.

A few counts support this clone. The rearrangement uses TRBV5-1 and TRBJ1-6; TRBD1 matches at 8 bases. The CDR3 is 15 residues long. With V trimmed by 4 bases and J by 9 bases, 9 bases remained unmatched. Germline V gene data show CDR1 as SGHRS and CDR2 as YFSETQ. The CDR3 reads CASSPWTGSGSPLHF. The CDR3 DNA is TGCGCCAGCAGCCCATGGACAGGGTCGGGTTCACCCCTCCACTTT.

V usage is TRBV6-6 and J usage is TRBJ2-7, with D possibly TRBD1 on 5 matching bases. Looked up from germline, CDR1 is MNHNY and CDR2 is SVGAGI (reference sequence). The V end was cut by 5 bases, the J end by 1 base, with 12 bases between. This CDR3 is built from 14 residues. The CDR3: CASSLQGLSYEQYF. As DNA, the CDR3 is TGTGCCAGCAGTCTCCAGGGCCTATCCTACGAGCAGTACTTC.

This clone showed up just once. CDR3 DNA sequence: TGTGCCAGCAGCTTGATAGCGGGAGGGGAGACCCAGTACTTC. The encoded protein is CASSLIAGGETQYF. This chain connects TRBV5-4 to TRBJ2-5, with 11 bases identical to TRBD2. The V segment lost 1 base and the J segment 5 bases; nucleotides outside the gene matches: 1. Germline lookup yields CDR1 SGHNT and CDR2 YYREEE (reference sequence). The CDR3 runs 14 residues.

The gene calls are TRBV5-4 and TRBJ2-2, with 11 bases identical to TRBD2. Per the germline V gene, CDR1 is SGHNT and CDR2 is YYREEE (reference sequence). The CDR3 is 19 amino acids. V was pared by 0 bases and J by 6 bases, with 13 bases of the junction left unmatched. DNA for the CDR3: TGTGCCAGCAGCTTGGACAGCCCCCGACTAGCGGGGATCCCCGGGGAGCTGTTTTTT. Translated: CASSLDSPRLAGIPGELFF.

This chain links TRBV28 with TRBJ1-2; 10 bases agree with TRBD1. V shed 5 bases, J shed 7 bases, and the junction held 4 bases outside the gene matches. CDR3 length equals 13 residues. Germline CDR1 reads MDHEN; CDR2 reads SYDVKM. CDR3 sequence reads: CASSPDRGIGYTF. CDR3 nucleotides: TGTGCCAGCAGTCCGGACAGGGGGATTGGCTACACCTTC.

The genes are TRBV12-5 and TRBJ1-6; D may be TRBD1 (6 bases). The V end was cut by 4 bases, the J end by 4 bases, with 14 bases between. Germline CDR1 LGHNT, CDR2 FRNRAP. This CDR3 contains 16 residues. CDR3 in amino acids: CASGSSGTSYNSPLHF. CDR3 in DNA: TGTGCTAGTGGTTCTTCCGGGACAAGTTATAATTCACCCCTCCACTTT. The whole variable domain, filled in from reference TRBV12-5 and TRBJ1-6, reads DARVTQTPRHKVTEMGQEVTMRCQPILGHNTVFWYRQTMMQGLELLAYFRNRAPLDDSGMPKDRFSAEMPDATLATLKIQPSEPRDSAVYFCASGSSGTSYNSPLHFGNGTRLTVT.